One sample yielded the 6 T cell receptor beta chains listed below, sequenced in a study of blood T cell repertoires in COVID-19. Some clones are missing from TCRdb's copy, which holds only in-frame ones; the method was immunoSEQ multiplex PCR. The sample lists about 180,000 clones; about 89% were seen once. The sequenced sample was peripheral blood. These receptors were taken from a man aged 40-49 years with active or convalescent COVID-19.

The V call is TRBV6-5, the J call TRBJ1-6; no definite D call. The germline CDR1 and CDR2 sequences are MNHEY and SVGAGI. The V and J ends lost 8 bases and 4 bases respectively, with 9 bases between them. The CDR3 consists of 13 residues. CDR3 in amino acids: CASRRGYNSPLHF. CDR3 nucleotide sequence: TGTGCCAGCCGGCGGGGTTATAATTCACCCCTCCACTTT.

V usage is TRBV3-1 (or the pseudogene TRBV3-2) and J usage is TRBJ1-5; no firm D call. CDR1 and CDR2 (germline): LGHDT, YNNKEL (reference sequence). The CDR3 spans 14 residues. Trimming took off 0 bases at V and 0 bases at J, with 3 bases between the two ends. The CDR3 bases are TGTGCCAGCAGCCAAGACCTTAGCAATCAGCCCCAGCATTTT. Its translation is CASSQDLSNQPQHF.

This clone was detected only a few times. The genes are TRBV7-2 and TRBJ1-2; 7 nucleotides line up with TRBD1. Trimming took 1 base from V and 1 from J; bases not matched to a gene: 12. The CDR3 covers 18 residues. CDR1 is SGHTA, CDR2 FQGNSA, per germline. DNA for the CDR3: TGTGCCAGCAGCTTAGTCTCAAGCGGACAGGCCTTTAACTATGGCTACACCTTC. Amino acid sequence: CASSLVSSGQAFNYGYTF.

The genes are TRBV10-3 and TRBJ2-3; 11 bases are shared with TRBD2. The V gene's germline CDR1 is ENHRY and CDR2 SYGVKD. CDR3 length equals 15 residues. With V trimmed by 8 bases and J by 6 bases, 10 bases remained unmatched. This chain's CDR3 is CAIGVASGGTDTQYF. The CDR3 nucleotides read TGTGCCATCGGGGTCGCTAGCGGGGGGACCGATACGCAGTATTTT.

The V and J genes are TRBV19 and TRBJ1-3, with 7 bases aligning to TRBD1. Germline lookup yields CDR1 LNHDA and CDR2 SQIVND (reference sequence). Germline trimming cut 9 bases from V and 0 bases from J; bases unmatched to any gene: 5. The CDR3 contains 14 residues. The CDR3: CASRDSSSGNTIYF. CDR3 coding DNA: TGTGCCAGCCGGGACAGTAGCTCTGGAAACACCATATATTTT. Together with reference TRBV19 and TRBJ1-3, the CDR3 gives the full variable domain: DGGITQSPKYLFRKEGQNVTLSCEQNLNHDAMYWYRQDPGQGLRLIYYSQIVNDFQKGDIAEGYSVSREKKESFPLTVTSAQKNPTAFYLCASRDSSSGNTIYFGEGSWLTVV.

The chain recombines TRBV3-1 (or the pseudogene TRBV3-2) with TRBJ1-1, with D perhaps TRBD1 (5 bases). The CDR3 consists of 15 residues. Germline CDR1 LGHDT, CDR2 YNNKEL (reference sequence). Trimming cost V 4 bases and J 4 bases, with 16 bases left between them. The CDR3 spells CASSPQIGDGTEAFF. As DNA, the CDR3 is TGTGCCAGCAGCCCCCAAATAGGGGATGGCACTGAAGCTTTCTTT.